The 16 T cell receptor beta chains reported below all come from one sample, sequenced in a study of OX40 agonist ivuxolimab in advanced cancers. Sequenced by immunoSEQ multiplex PCR; TCRdb stores in-frame clones only, minus some. This sample yields 70,000 to 80,000 clones, of which approximately 93% are seen a single time; 5.5% to 7% belongs to the top ten. Sequencing used CD4+ or CD8+ T cells sorted from blood, obtained in a trial of the OX40 agonist ivuxolimab. These receptors were taken from an adult with an advanced solid tumor such as melanoma, head and neck, liver or kidney cancer.

This sequence joins TRBV15 and TRBJ2-1; no definite D call. Germline V gene lookup returns CDR1 LNHNV and CDR2 YYDKDF (reference sequence). Trimming took 3 bases from V and 4 from J, leaving 13 bases between them. The CDR3 sequence is 15 residues long. CDR3 protein: CATSSRVVSYNEQFF. CDR3 in DNA: TGTGCCACCAGCAGTAGGGTAGTCTCTTACAATGAGCAGTTCTTC.

This clone came up once. The chain employs TRBV7-2 and TRBJ2-3, with D perhaps matching TRBD2 (6 bases). This CDR3 spans 15 amino acids. V gave up 4 bases and J gave up 3 bases, with 14 bases separating them. CDR1 and CDR2 (germline): SGHTA, FQGNSA. This chain's CDR3 is CASSYGTSRTDTQYF. The CDR3 bases are TGTGCCAGCAGCTACGGCACTAGCAGGACAGATACGCAGTATTTT.

CDR3 in DNA: TGCGCCAGCAGCCAAGAGGGACACAACACCGGGGAGCTGTTTTTT. Protein product: CASSQEGHNTGELFF. This chain links TRBV4-3 with TRBJ2-2, with a possible D match to TRBD1 (6 bases). CDR3 size: 15 residues. Trimming took 0 bases from V and 2 from J, leaving 7 bases between them. Germline lookup yields CDR1 LGHNA and CDR2 YSLEER.

This chain uses TRBV10-3 with TRBJ2-7; D possibly corresponds to TRBD1 (5 bases). Germline V lookup: CDR1 ENHRY, CDR2 SYGVKD. The V end was cut by 3 bases, the J end by 0 bases, with 9 bases between. This CDR3 comprises 14 residues. The CDR3 here is CAISDRGGSYEQYF. The CDR3 coding sequence is TGTGCCATCAGTGATAGGGGCGGCTCCTACGAGCAGTACTTC.

J is TRBJ1-6 and V is TRBV28, with D perhaps matching TRBD1 (5 bases). V lost 3 bases and J lost 6, with 12 bases in between. This CDR3 contains 15 residues. The V gene's germline CDR1 is MDHEN and CDR2 SYDVKM. In nucleotides, the CDR3 is TGTGCCAGCAGTTTTTCGGTAGGGGCTAATTCACCCCTCCACTTT. It codes for CASSFSVGANSPLHF.

The chain carries TRBV19 and TRBJ2-2; D might be TRBD1 or TRBD2, each matching 6 bases. V lost 1 base to trimming and J lost 6 bases, with 12 bases between them. CDR1 LNHDA and CDR2 SQIVND come from the germline V gene (reference sequence). CDR3 length equals 15 residues. CDR3 loop: CASSIGGGPSGELFF. CDR3 nucleotide sequence: TGTGCCAGTAGTATAGGTGGGGGGCCTTCCGGGGAGCTGTTTTTT.

The chain combines TRBV19 with TRBJ2-5; 9 bases line up with TRBD2. Per the germline V gene, CDR1 is LNHDA and CDR2 is SQIVND (reference sequence). The CDR3 totals 15 residues. J was trimmed by 2 bases and V by 1 base; bases with no gene match: 2. The CDR3 loop reads CASSIGLAAQETQYF. DNA for the CDR3: TGTGCCAGTAGTATAGGACTAGCGGCGCAAGAGACCCAGTACTTC.

The chain employs TRBV27 and TRBJ2-5, with 8 bases identical to TRBD2. The J segment lost 4 bases and the V segment lost 10 bases, leaving 11 bases of the junction unmatched. The germline V gene has CDR1 MNHEY and CDR2 SMNVEV (reference sequence). CDR3 length: 14 amino acids. CDR3 region: CATRGLGPRETQYF. The CDR3 nucleotides read TGTGCCACCCGGGGACTAGGGCCCCGAGAGACCCAGTACTTC.

This chain uses TRBV5-6 with TRBJ1-5; D unclear. This CDR3 spans 15 amino acids. Trimming removed 0 bases from V and 6 bases from J, with 13 bases in between. Germline V gene data show CDR1 as SGHDT and CDR2 as YYEEEE. This CDR3 is CASSLGPPIVQPQHF. Written as DNA, the CDR3 is TGTGCCAGCAGCTTGGGACCTCCTATCGTTCAGCCCCAGCATTTT.

Here the CDR3 reads CASSLASGTGEYEQYF. The CDR3 bases are TGTGCCAGCAGCTTAGCGAGCGGGACAGGGGAATACGAGCAGTACTTC. The genes are TRBV7-6 and TRBJ2-7; 10 bases are shared with TRBD1. This CDR3 is 16 amino acids long. Germline CDR1 and CDR2: SGHVS and FNYEAQ. V shed 0 bases, J shed 4 bases, and the junction held 6 bases outside the gene matches.

The chain links TRBV18 to TRBJ2-4, with TRBD2 identical over 11 bases. Germline V lookup: CDR1 KGHSH, CDR2 LQKENI. This CDR3 region has 17 residues. The trim removed 2 bases at V and 4 bases at J, leaving 7 bases unmatched. The DNA of the CDR3 is TGTGCCAGCTCACCAAGACTAGCGGGGACATTTAAAAACATTCAGTACTTC. It translates to CASSPRLAGTFKNIQYF.

CDR3 sequence reads: CASSQEGSNQPQHF. CDR3 nucleotide sequence: TGCGCCAGCAGCCAAGAGGGGAGCAATCAGCCCCAGCATTTT. The chain uses TRBV4-1 and TRBJ1-5; unclear D gene. Trimming shortened V by 0 bases and J by 1 base, and 4 bases separated the two germline ends. Germline CDR1 and CDR2: MGHRA and YSYEKL. The CDR3 is 14 amino acids.

The chain employs TRBV19 and TRBJ1-1; D remains ambiguous. Germline-derived CDR1 and CDR2 are LNHDA and SQIVND (reference sequence). V was clipped by 4 bases and J by 2 bases, with 14 bases between them. The CDR3 is 15 amino acids. CDR3 nucleotide sequence: TGTGCCAGTAGTAGGGGTAATGACCTTAACACTGAAGCTTTCTTT. Amino acids: CASSRGNDLNTEAFF.

This chain joins TRBV19 and TRBJ2-1; possible D gene TRBD2, 5 bases. Germline loops: CDR1 LNHDA, CDR2 SQIVND (reference sequence). With 6 bases removed from V and 3 bases from J, the gap between germline ends came to 12 bases. CDR3 length: 14 residues. CDR3 in DNA: TGTGCCAGTAGCTTAGGCGGGCTCTACAATGAGCAGTTCTTC. Translation gives CASSLGGLYNEQFF.

The V and J genes are TRBV27 and TRBJ2-2; D is uncertain. The V end lost 6 bases, the J end lost 1 base, and 21 bases lay between the germline ends. Germline lookup yields CDR1 MNHEY and CDR2 SMNVEV (reference sequence). CDR3 length equals 18 residues. In DNA, the CDR3 is TGTGCCAGCAGACTATCATACAGAGGCCTATTGAACACCGGGGAGCTGTTTTTT. Protein: CASRLSYRGLLNTGELFF.

This chain joins TRBV2 and TRBJ1-2, with 7 bases fitting TRBD1. Germline V gene data show CDR1 as SNHLY and CDR2 as FYNNEI. This CDR3 comprises 14 residues. The trim removed 5 bases at V and 4 bases at J, leaving 7 bases unmatched. The CDR3 region has the DNA TGTGCCAGCAGTACCGGGACAGCGCCCTATGGCTACACCTTC. Translated, it gives CASSTGTAPYGYTF.